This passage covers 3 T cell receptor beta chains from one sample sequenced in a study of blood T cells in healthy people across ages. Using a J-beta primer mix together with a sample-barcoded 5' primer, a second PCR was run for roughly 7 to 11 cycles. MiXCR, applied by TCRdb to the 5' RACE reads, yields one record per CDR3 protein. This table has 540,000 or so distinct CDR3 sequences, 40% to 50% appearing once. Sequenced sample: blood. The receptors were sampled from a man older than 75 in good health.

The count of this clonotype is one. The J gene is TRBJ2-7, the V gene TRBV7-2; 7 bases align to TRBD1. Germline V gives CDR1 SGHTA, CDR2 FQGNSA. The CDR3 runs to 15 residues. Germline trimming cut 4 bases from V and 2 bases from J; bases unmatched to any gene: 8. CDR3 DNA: TGTGCCAGCAGCTCGACGACCGGGACAGCCTACGAGCAGTACTTC. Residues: CASSSTTGTAYEQYF.

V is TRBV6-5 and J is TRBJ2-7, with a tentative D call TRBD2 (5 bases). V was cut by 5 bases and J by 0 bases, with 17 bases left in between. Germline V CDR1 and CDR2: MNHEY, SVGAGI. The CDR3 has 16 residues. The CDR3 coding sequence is TGTGCCAGCAGTCCGCGCCGGACTGCAAGCTCCTACGAGCAGTACTTC. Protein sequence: CASSPRRTASSYEQYF.

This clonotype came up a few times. The CDR3 sequence is CSARDHPTDTQYF. In nucleotides, the CDR3 is TGCAGTGCTAGAGATCACCCCACAGATACGCAGTATTTT. V gene TRBV20-1 combines with J gene TRBJ2-3; D not resolved. Germline CDR1 reads DFQATT; CDR2 reads SNEGSKA (reference sequence). The germline V and J ends were trimmed by 0 bases and 2 bases, with 6 bases remaining between them. The CDR3 has 13 amino acids.